This TCR beta chain derives from a study of blood T cell repertoires in COVID-19. This clone was seen only once. Trimming pared 0 bases from V and 4 bases from J, leaving 16 bases between. Germline CDR1 reads SGHRS; CDR2 reads YFSETQ. The CDR3 spans 17 residues. Generated by immunoSEQ multiplex PCR, the TCRdb table keeps only in-frame clones and is missing some. The data hold around 160,000 clones, with approximately 85% observed a single time. The sequenced sample consisted of peripheral blood. This chain uses TRBV5-1 with TRBJ2-2, with a tentative D call TRBD2 (7 bases). This TCR derives from a woman in her fifties or sixties with COVID-19, enrolled during active disease. The CDR3 loop reads CASSLEFGGRSTGELFF. The DNA of the CDR3 is TGCGCCAGCAGCTTGGAGTTCGGGGGGCGAAGCACCGGGGAGCTGTTTTTT.